The 24 T cell receptor beta chains reported below all come from one sample, sequenced in a study of cytomegalovirus exposure and HLA in healthy donors. PCR amplification relied on 60 Vbeta primers (plus 13 Jbeta primers). The method was immunoSEQ multiplex PCR; TCRdb's version includes in-frame clones alone and lacks a portion of them. The sample consists of approximately 150,000 clones, 80% of them appearing once. The sequenced material came from PBMCs. The receptors originated from a man younger than 45 in good health and CMV-seropositive.

The gene calls are TRBV6-5 and TRBJ2-5; maybe TRBD2 (6 bases). Trimming cost V 2 bases and J 4 bases, with 17 bases left between them. The CDR3 runs to 16 residues. Per germline, CDR1 MNHEY and CDR2 SVGAGI. Written as DNA, the CDR3 is TGTGCCAGCAGTTACCGCGGGACGTACGGGGGAGAGACCCAGTACTTC. Its protein is CASSYRGTYGGETQYF.

This rearrangement joins TRBV6-6 to TRBJ2-3, with 9 nucleotides matching TRBD1. V dropped 5 bases and J dropped 2; count of bases not matched to a gene: 5. The CDR3 sequence is 15 residues long. The germline V gene has CDR1 MNHNY and CDR2 SVGAGI (reference sequence). DNA for the CDR3: TGTGCCAGCAGTAGCCGGGACAGGGTCACAGATACGCAGTATTTT. This encodes CASSSRDRVTDTQYF.

The V and J genes are TRBV6-5 and TRBJ1-1; D is ambiguous. Germline loops: CDR1 MNHEY, CDR2 SVGAGI. Between the trimmed V and J ends, which lost 2 bases and 0 bases, there was a span of 10 bases. This CDR3 spans 15 amino acids. In nucleotides, the CDR3 is TGTGCCAGCAGTTACAACCGCGTAATGAACACTGAAGCTTTCTTT. Translated, it gives CASSYNRVMNTEAFF.

V is TRBV25-1 and J is TRBJ2-7; TRBD2 matches 11 bases. With V trimmed by 5 bases and J by 2 bases, 2 bases remained unmatched. In germline, CDR1 is MGHDK, CDR2 SYGVNS. The CDR3 runs 14 residues. The CDR3, as DNA: TGTGCCAGCAGTAAACTAGCGGGAGCCTACGAGCAGTACTTC. Translated: CASSKLAGAYEQYF.

The J gene is TRBJ1-4, the V gene TRBV7-9; possible D gene TRBD1, 5 bases. Looked up from germline, CDR1 is SEHNR and CDR2 is FQNEAQ (reference sequence). The CDR3 totals 13 residues. V lost 5 bases and J 8 bases, leaving 12 bases between the germline ends. CDR3 sequence reads: CASSQNGGEKLFF. CDR3 bases: TGTGCCAGCAGCCAGAACGGGGGAGAAAAACTGTTTTTT.

This clone was counted once. The chain employs TRBV28 and TRBJ2-7; D might be TRBD2 (6 bases). Per the germline V gene, CDR1 is MDHEN and CDR2 is SYDVKM. The ends were cut back, 4 bases at V and 6 bases at J, with 25 bases in the middle. The CDR3 has 17 amino acids. This CDR3 is CASSSRQTSTPFGEQYF. DNA of the CDR3: TGTGCCAGCAGTTCTCGACAGACTAGTACCCCCTTCGGCGAGCAGTACTTC.

This clone was counted a single time. This chain connects TRBV4-3 to TRBJ1-1, with D possibly matching TRBD1 (5 bases). The CDR3 is 18 residues long. Germline V lookup: CDR1 LGHNA, CDR2 YSLEER. Trimming stripped 0 bases from V and 0 bases from J, with 17 bases between. In DNA form, the CDR3 reads TGCGCCAGCAGCCAAGATGGGTTTGACAGTTACTTGAACACTGAAGCTTTCTTT. This codes for CASSQDGFDSYLNTEAFF.

A remark on this clone: The junction departs from the called germline gene at one end, perhaps through a read error. J is TRBJ2-7 and V is TRBV7-9, with D possibly TRBD1 on 6 matching bases. The CDR3 length is 13 residues. Germline CDR1 is SEHNR and CDR2 is FQNEAQ (reference sequence). As DNA, the CDR3 is TGTTCCAGCAGCTTAGGACAGCTCTACGAGCAGTACTTC. It specifies CSSSLGQLYEQYF.

V gene TRBV19 combines with J gene TRBJ1-4; perhaps TRBD1 as D (5 bases). Germline-derived CDR1 and CDR2 are LNHDA and SQIVND (reference sequence). V lost 8 bases and J 7 bases, leaving 23 bases between the germline ends. This CDR3 has 16 amino acids. CDR3 amino acids: CASSASTMTELEKLFF. The CDR3 bases are TGTGCCAGTTCAGCATCTACGATGACAGAACTTGAAAAACTGTTTTTT.

The chain combines TRBV6-4 with TRBJ2-1, with 16 bases fitting TRBD2. This CDR3 contains 18 residues. Germline CDR1 and CDR2: MRHNA and SNTAGT. The ends lost 6 bases at V and 2 bases at J; junction bases unmatched: 7. The chain's CDR3 is CASSPGLAGGPPYNEQFF. The DNA of the CDR3 is TGTGCCAGCAGCCCGGGACTAGCGGGAGGGCCTCCCTACAATGAGCAGTTCTTC.

The gene calls are TRBV9 and TRBJ2-3; 9 bases fit TRBD1. The ends lost 0 bases at V and 3 bases at J; junction bases unmatched: 2. CDR1 is SGDLS, CDR2 YYNGEE, per germline. This CDR3 contains 15 residues. In nucleotides, the CDR3 is TGTGCCAGCAGCGTAGGGACAGGGGCTACAGATACGCAGTATTTT. Translated, it gives CASSVGTGATDTQYF.

Of note for this clone: Other DNA sequences from this sample encode an identical CDR3 as well. This rearrangement joins TRBV14 to TRBJ2-7; D is unresolved. CDR3 length: 13 amino acids. Trimming left V 5 bases short and J 2 bases short, with 10 bases between. CDR1 is SGHDN, CDR2 FVKESK, per germline. DNA of the CDR3: TGTGCCAGCAGCGATCGGCAGGCCTACGAGCAGTACTTC. It specifies CASSDRQAYEQYF.

The chain has TRBV4-1 and TRBJ2-5; the match to TRBD2 covers 8 bases. V was clipped by 1 base and J by 2 bases; unmatched bases: 9. Looked up from germline, CDR1 is MGHRA and CDR2 is YSYEKL. The CDR3 is made up of 17 amino acids. The CDR3 DNA sequence: TGCGCCAGCAGCCAAGGACCCGCTAGCGGGCTACAAGAGACCCAGTACTTC. Translation: CASSQGPASGLQETQYF.

This clone has a handful of counts. The chain's CDR3 is CASTSDRGAYEQYF. The CDR3 nucleotides are TGTGCCAGCACCTCCGACAGGGGGGCCTACGAGCAGTACTTC. The rearrangement links TRBV2 to TRBJ2-7, with 9 bases lining up with TRBD1. CDR3 length: 14 amino acids. The germline V gene encodes CDR1 SNHLY and CDR2 FYNNEI. V shed 7 bases, J shed 2 bases, and the junction held 6 bases outside the gene matches.

J is TRBJ2-1 and V is TRBV4-2; possibly TRBD2 for D (6 bases). V shed 4 bases and J shed 4 bases, with 17 bases lying between them. Germline-derived CDR1 and CDR2 are LGHNA and YNFKEQ. CDR3 length: 16 amino acids. The CDR3 bases are TGTGCCAGCAGCCCCGGGGTGGTAGCGGATTACAATGAGCAGTTCTTC. Translating gives CASSPGVVADYNEQFF.

The rearrangement joins TRBV5-5 to TRBJ2-7; 8 nucleotides agree with TRBD1. Trimming at V came to 3 bases and at J to 11 bases, leaving 4 bases not matched to a gene. CDR3 length equals 11 residues. Looked up from germline, CDR1 is SGHKS and CDR2 is YYEKEE (reference sequence). CDR3 sequence reads: CASSSDRVEYF. CDR3 coding DNA: TGTGCCAGCAGCTCGGACAGGGTTGAGTACTTC.

This chain joins TRBV9 and TRBJ1-1; D unclear. CDR3 size: 15 residues. Per the germline V gene, CDR1 is SGDLS and CDR2 is YYNGEE. V dropped 4 bases and J dropped 1 base, with 14 bases sitting between them. The CDR3 DNA reads TGTGCCAGCAGCCCCCGCCTAGGAGGGAACACTGAAGCTTTCTTT. Translation: CASSPRLGGNTEAFF.

The chain combines TRBV5-1 with TRBJ2-1; 9 bases align to TRBD1. CDR1 SGHRS and CDR2 YFSETQ come from the germline V gene. V was clipped by 6 bases and J by 6 bases; unmatched bases: 13. The CDR3 is 16 residues long. CDR3 residues: CASTNLRTGEGNEQFF. CDR3 in DNA: TGCGCCAGCACAAACCTCCGGACAGGGGAAGGCAATGAGCAGTTCTTC.

This chain uses TRBV19 with TRBJ1-5; 7 positions agree with TRBD1. The V segment lost 9 bases and the J segment 3 bases; nucleotides outside the gene matches: 2. The germline V gene has CDR1 LNHDA and CDR2 SQIVND (reference sequence). The CDR3 consists of 12 residues. The CDR3 protein is CASDRDNQPQHF. CDR3 in DNA: TGTGCCAGCGACAGGGACAATCAGCCCCAGCATTTT.

This sequence joins TRBV27 and TRBJ1-2; a weak D match, TRBD1 (5 bases). CDR3 length: 11 residues. V shed 8 bases and J shed 4 bases, with 8 bases lying between them. Germline V gives CDR1 MNHEY, CDR2 SMNVEV (reference sequence). The CDR3 loop reads CASGAVYGYTF. The CDR3 region has the DNA TGTGCCAGCGGGGCTGTCTATGGCTACACCTTC.

V gene TRBV2 combines with J gene TRBJ1-3, with D possibly matching TRBD1 (6 bases). V was shortened by 6 bases and J by 4 bases, with 16 bases between the two germline ends. Germline V CDR1 and CDR2: SNHLY, FYNNEI. The CDR3 covers 15 residues. CDR3 loop: CASRQQNGQGNTIYF. The DNA for the CDR3 is TGTGCCAGCAGACAACAAAACGGACAGGGAAACACCATATATTTT.

The chain recombines TRBV5-6 with TRBJ1-2, with D hard to call. Trimming removed 5 bases at V and 8 bases at J, with 22 bases between. Germline values: CDR1 SGHDT, CDR2 YYEEEE. The CDR3 consists of 15 residues. DNA for the CDR3: TGTGCCAGCAGAGCCGGCGGAGTTCCGATGTGGGGCTACACCTTC. Its translation: CASRAGGVPMWGYTF.

The chain combines TRBV14 with TRBJ1-1; 8 bases are shared with TRBD1. The CDR3 has 15 residues. CDR1 is SGHDN, CDR2 FVKESK, per germline. After removal of 1 base from V and 10 bases from J, the junction contained 11 bases not matched to a gene. The DNA of the CDR3 is TGTGCCAGCAGCCAAGGGACAGGGCTGGCCATAGGAGCTTTCTTT. Translation gives CASSQGTGLAIGAFF.

The V call is TRBV7-9, the J call TRBJ2-5; D unclear. The J call may not be correct, given that the DNA end is closer to TRBJ2-7. The CDR3 sequence is 13 residues long. Germline CDR1 and CDR2: SEHNR and FQNEAQ (reference sequence). The CDR3 nucleotides are TGTGCCAGCAGCTTCAGACAAACCTACGAGCAGTACTTC. Translated, it gives CASSFRQTYEQYF.